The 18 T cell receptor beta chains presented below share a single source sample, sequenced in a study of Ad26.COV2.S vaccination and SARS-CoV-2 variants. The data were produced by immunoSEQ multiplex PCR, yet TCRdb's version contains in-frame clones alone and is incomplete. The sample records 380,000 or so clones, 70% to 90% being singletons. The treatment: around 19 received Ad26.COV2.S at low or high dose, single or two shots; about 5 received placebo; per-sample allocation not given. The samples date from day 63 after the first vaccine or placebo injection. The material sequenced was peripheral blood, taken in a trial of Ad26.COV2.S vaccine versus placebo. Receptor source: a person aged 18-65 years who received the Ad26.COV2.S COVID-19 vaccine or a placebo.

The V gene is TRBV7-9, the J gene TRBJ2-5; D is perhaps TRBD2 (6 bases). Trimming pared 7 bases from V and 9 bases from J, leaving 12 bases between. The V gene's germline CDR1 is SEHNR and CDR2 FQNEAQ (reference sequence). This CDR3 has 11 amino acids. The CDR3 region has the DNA TGTGCCAGCAAACAGTCGGGGGCCCAGTACTTC. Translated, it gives CASKQSGAQYF.

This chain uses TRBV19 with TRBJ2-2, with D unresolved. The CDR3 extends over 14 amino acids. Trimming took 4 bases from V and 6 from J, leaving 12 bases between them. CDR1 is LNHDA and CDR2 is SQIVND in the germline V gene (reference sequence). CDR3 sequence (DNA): TGTGCCAGTAGTAAGGTCCTAAGCGCCGGGGAGCTGTTTTTT. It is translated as CASSKVLSAGELFF.

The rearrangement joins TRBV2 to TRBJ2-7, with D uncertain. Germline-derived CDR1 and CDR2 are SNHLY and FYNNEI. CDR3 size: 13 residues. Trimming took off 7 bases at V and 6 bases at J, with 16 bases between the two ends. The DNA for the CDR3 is TGTGCCAGCACAGACCCCTCTCGGCTCGAGCAGTACTTC. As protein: CASTDPSRLEQYF.

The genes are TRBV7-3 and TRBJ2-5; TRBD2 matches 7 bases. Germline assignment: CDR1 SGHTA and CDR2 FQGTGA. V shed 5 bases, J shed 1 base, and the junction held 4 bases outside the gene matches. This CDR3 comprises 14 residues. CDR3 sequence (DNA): TGTGCCAGCAGCCCGGGGACTATCCAAGAGACCCAGTACTTC. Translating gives CASSPGTIQETQYF.

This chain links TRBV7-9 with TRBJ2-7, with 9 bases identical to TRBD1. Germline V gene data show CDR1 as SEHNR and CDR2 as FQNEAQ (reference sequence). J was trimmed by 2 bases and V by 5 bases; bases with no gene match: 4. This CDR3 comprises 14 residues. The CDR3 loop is CASSRGTGPYEQYF. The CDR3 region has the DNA TGTGCCAGCAGCCGTGGGACAGGGCCCTACGAGCAGTACTTC. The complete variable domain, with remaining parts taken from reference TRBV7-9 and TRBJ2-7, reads DTGVSQNPRHKITKRGQNVTFRCDPISEHNRLYWYRQTLGQGPEFLTYFQNEAQLEKSRLLSDRFSAERPKGSFSTLEIQRTEQGDSAMYLCASSRGTGPYEQYFGPGTRLTVT.

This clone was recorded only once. The CDR3 DNA sequence: TGTGCCAGCAGCCCAGGCGACAGGAGCTCTGGAAACACCATATATTTT. Its protein product is CASSPGDRSSGNTIYF. The rearrangement uses TRBV3-1 (or the pseudogene TRBV3-2) and TRBJ1-3; D perhaps matches TRBD1 (6 bases). There are 16 residues in the CDR3. Trimming pared 4 bases from V and 0 bases from J, leaving 13 bases between. CDR1 and CDR2 (germline): LGHDT, YNNKEL (reference sequence).

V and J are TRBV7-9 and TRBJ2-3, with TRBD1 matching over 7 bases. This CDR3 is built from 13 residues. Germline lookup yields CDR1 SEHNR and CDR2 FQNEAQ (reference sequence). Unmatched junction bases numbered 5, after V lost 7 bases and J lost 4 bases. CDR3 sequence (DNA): TGTGCCAGCATCGACAGGGCTTCAGATACGCAGTATTTT. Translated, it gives CASIDRASDTQYF. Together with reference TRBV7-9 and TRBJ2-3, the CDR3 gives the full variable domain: DTGVSQNPRHKITKRGQNVTFRCDPISEHNRLYWYRQTLGQGPEFLTYFQNEAQLEKSRLLSDRFSAERPKGSFSTLEIQRTEQGDSAMYLCASIDRASDTQYFGPGTRLTVL.

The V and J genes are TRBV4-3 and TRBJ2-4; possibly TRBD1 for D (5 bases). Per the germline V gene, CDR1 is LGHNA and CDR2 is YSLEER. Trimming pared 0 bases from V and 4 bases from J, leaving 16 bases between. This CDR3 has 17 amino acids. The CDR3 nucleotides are TGCGCCAGCAGCCAAGATTCAGGGTCAGGTTCTAAAAACATTCAGTACTTC. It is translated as CASSQDSGSGSKNIQYF.

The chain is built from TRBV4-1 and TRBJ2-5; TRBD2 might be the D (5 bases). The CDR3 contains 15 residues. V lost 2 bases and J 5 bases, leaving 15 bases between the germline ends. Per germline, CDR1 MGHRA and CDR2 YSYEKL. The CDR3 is CASSQSASRSETQYF. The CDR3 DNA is TGCGCCAGCAGCCAATCTGCTAGCAGGTCTGAGACCCAGTACTTC.

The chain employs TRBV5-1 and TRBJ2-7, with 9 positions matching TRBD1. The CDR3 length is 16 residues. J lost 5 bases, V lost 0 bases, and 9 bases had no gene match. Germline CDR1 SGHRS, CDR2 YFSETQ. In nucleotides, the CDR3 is TGCGCCAGCAGCTTGGCCTCCGGGACAGGGATGAACGAGCAGTACTTC. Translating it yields CASSLASGTGMNEQYF.

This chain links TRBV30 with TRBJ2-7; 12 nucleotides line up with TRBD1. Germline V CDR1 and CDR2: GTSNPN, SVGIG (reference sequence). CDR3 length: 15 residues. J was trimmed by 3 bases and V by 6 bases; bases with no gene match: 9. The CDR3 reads CACKGQGANLYEQYF. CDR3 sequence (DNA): TGTGCCTGTAAGGGACAGGGGGCGAACCTCTACGAGCAGTACTTC. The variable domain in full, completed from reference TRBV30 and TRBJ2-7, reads SQTIHQWPATLVQPVGSPLSLECTVEGTSNPNLYWYRQAAGRGLQLLFYSVGIGQISSEVPQNLSASRPQDRQFILSSKKLLLSDSGFYLCACKGQGANLYEQYFGPGTRLTVT.

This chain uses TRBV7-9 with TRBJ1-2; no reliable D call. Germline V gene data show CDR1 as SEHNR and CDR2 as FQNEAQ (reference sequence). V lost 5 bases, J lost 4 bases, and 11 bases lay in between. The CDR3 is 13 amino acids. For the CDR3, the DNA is TGTGCCAGCAGCAGCAGGTTGTTCTATGGCTACACCTTC. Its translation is CASSSRLFYGYTF.

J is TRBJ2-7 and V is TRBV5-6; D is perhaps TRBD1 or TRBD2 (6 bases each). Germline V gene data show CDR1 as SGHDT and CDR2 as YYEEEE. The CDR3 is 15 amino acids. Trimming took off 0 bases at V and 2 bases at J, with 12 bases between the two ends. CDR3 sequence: CASSLAAGHAYEQYF. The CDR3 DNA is TGTGCCAGCAGCTTGGCCGCGGGACATGCCTACGAGCAGTACTTC.

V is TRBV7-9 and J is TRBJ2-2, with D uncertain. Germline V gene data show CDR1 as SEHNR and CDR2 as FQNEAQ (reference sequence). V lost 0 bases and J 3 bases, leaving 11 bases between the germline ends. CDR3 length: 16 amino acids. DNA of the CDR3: TGTGCCAGCAGCTTAGCGGCGAGATCCTACACCGGGGAGCTGTTTTTT. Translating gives CASSLAARSYTGELFF.

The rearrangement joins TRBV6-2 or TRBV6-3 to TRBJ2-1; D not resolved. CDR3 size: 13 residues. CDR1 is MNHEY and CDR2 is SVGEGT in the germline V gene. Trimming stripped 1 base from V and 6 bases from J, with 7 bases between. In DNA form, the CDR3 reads TGTGCCAGCAGTTACTGGCAGTTCAATGAGCAGTTCTTC. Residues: CASSYWQFNEQFF.

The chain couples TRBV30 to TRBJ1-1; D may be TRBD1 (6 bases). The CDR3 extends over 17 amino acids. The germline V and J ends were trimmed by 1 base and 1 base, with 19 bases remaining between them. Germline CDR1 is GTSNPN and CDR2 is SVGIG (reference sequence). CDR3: CAWSAQGGFVSNTEAFF. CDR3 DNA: TGTGCCTGGAGTGCACAAGGGGGGTTTGTGTCGAACACTGAAGCTTTCTTT.

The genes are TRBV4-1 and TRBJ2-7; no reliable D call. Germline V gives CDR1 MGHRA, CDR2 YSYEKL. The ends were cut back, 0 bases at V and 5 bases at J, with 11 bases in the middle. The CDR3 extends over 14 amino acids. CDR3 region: CASSQDLTVDEQYF. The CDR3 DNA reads TGCGCCAGCAGCCAAGATTTAACAGTCGACGAGCAGTACTTC.

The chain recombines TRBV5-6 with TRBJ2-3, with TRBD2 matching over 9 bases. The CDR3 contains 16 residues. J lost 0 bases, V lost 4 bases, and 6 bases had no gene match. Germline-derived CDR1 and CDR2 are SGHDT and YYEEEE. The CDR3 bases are TGTGCCAGCAGCGAATGGGGACTAGCTAGCACAGATACGCAGTATTTT. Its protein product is CASSEWGLASTDTQYF.